The following is a T cell receptor (beta chain) sequence with its context. The antigen this receptor binds is unknown. No much larger clone exists at a distance of one base, and base qualities are not known. The data stem from a study of CD39 and CD103 CD8 tumor-infiltrating T cells (dated by TCRdb to 2016 to 2019). For the study in its entirety: The repertoire comparisons shown came from four patients: one with an HPV-positive HNSCC, one with an HPV-negative HNSCC, one with ovarian cancer and one with melanoma. Deep sequencing of TCRbeta CDR3 was used to compare the repertoires of CD8 TIL subsets, defined by CD103 and CD39, with those of peripheral memory CD8 T cells. Overall results and qualifications from the work: Clonotypes from DP TILs were seldom detected in blood or uninvolved lymph node, while clonotypes from DN TILs overlapped to a large extent with peripheral memory CD8 repertoires. DP CD8 TILs appeared to be more oligoclonal than DN and SP CD8 TILs and blood memory CD8 T cells, with about 56-86% covered by the top 30 clonotypes.

At the time samples were collected, the patients were not on therapy, although their prior treatments varied from chemotherapy, radiotherapy, surgery and immunotherapy to none at all. Thawed cells were enriched for T lymphocytes with a negative-selection kit, adding EpCAM beads for tumor-infiltrating lymphocytes. Memory CD8 T cells were sorted as CD8+CD4-CD45RA- cells regardless of CCR7 expression. Peripheral blood mononuclear cells were isolated by Ficoll-Paque PLUS gradient and cryopreserved before analysis. Populations were sorted to 98% to 99% purity on a FACSAria II, and cell pellets were frozen for TCR sequencing without culture. The germline V end is reduced by 7 bases and the J end by 7 bases; junction bases left unmatched: 11. CDR1 and CDR2, per the germline V gene, are MDHEN and SYDVKM. The CDR3 has 15 amino acids, counting the end cysteine and phenylalanine. CDR3 DNA only is kept here, 45 bases in frame from base 1.

For each subset, between roughly 10,000 and 110,000 sorted cells were used for genomic DNA extraction with the DNeasy Blood and Tissue Kit. The TCRbeta V-J or V-D-J regions were sequenced and mapped through the immunoSEQ service, and coverage above 10x per sample was achieved. As for how the authors treated the data: Analysis was restricted to productive rearrangements exported from the immunoSEQ Analyzer platform, and clonality was assessed using the 500 most abundant clones. The Morisita-Horn similarity index and the Jaccard index were used to quantify repertoire overlap between populations. Morisita-Horn similarity between CD8 T-cell subset TCR repertoires was measured in over 5 cancer patients. Entries here come from immuneACCESS through TCRdb and include only in-frame sequences with V and J called. Some clones fail to appear in such tables; in the studies checked, an unresolved V gene covers under half of the shortfall, and the cause of the remainder is unknown. V and J calls and clone size follow that table, whereas D and trimming were derived from the DNA. This sample lists about 17,000 clones; approximately 90% were detected once. The ten largest account for 4.3% of the sample.

Rearrangement joined TRBV28 to TRBJ1-4; 8 middle bases align to TRBD1. The sequenced material came from CD8+ T cells sorted from blood. This sample's cell subset or site label indicates: total memory CD8 T cells (CD45RA-CCR7+/-) from blood or uninvolved lymph node. The clonotype originates from a human donor with head and neck squamous cell carcinoma. Read as DNA, the sequence is TGTGCCAGCACCACAGTTACAGGGGGAGGTGAAAAACTGTTTTTT. This is translated as CASTTVTGGGEKLFF.